The next 21 T cell receptor beta chains were all read from a single sample in a study of cytomegalovirus exposure and HLA in healthy donors. Primers for the PCR totalled 60 Vbeta and 13 Jbeta. Here immunoSEQ multiplex PCR was the method, and the copy in TCRdb shows in-frame clones only, minus some. The sample includes about 150,000 clones, over 70% seen only once; the top ten take roughly 1.4%. Sample: PBMCs. These TCRs come from a woman aged 25 to 39 in good health and CMV-seropositive.

CDR3 loop: CSVRTGGNEKLFF. CDR3 nucleotides: TGCAGCGTGCGGACAGGAGGTAATGAAAAACTGTTTTTT. The chain uses TRBV29-1 and TRBJ1-4; 7 bases align to TRBD1. Germline assignment: CDR1 SQVTM and CDR2 ANQGSEA. The CDR3 sequence is 13 residues long. The V and J ends lost 6 bases and 4 bases, in that order; junction bases with no gene match: 5.

The genes are TRBV7-3 and TRBJ2-1; D is possibly TRBD2 (5 bases). Germline V gives CDR1 SGHTA, CDR2 FQGTGA. The V gene lost 5 bases and the J gene lost 7 bases, with 18 bases spanning the gap. The CDR3 totals 15 residues. The CDR3 here is CASSPGLAGVNEQFF. CDR3 nucleotides: TGTGCCAGCAGCCCCGGGCTAGCCGGAGTGAATGAGCAGTTCTTC.

This chain uses TRBV10-2 with TRBJ2-7; 14 nucleotides align to TRBD2. With 5 bases clipped from V and 1 base from J, the junction kept 4 bases outside the gene matches. The CDR3 is 16 residues long. Germline V CDR1 and CDR2: WSHSY, SAAADI. Written as DNA, the CDR3 is TGCGCCAGCAGTCCCGGACTAGCGGGAGGTTCCTACGAGCAGTACTTC. Translation gives CASSPGLAGGSYEQYF.

This chain links TRBV5-1 with TRBJ2-1; maybe TRBD1 (6 bases). Germline CDR1 SGHRS, CDR2 YFSETQ. Trimming shortened V by 4 bases and J by 7 bases, and 21 bases separated the two germline ends. The CDR3 runs 16 residues. CDR3 in amino acids: CASSVGGNRVTNEQFF. CDR3 nucleotides: TGCGCCAGCAGCGTGGGTGGCAACAGGGTAACTAATGAGCAGTTCTTC.

The V and J genes are TRBV7-9 and TRBJ2-3, with D perhaps matching TRBD1 (6 bases). V dropped 7 bases and J dropped 2 bases, with 13 bases sitting between them. The CDR3 runs 14 residues. Germline V gene sequence: CDR1 SEHNR, CDR2 FQNEAQ (reference sequence). CDR3 region: CASIQGYPTDTQYF. The CDR3 region has the DNA TGTGCCAGCATCCAGGGGTATCCCACAGATACGCAGTATTTT.

This chain uses TRBV28 with TRBJ2-7; D perhaps matches TRBD1 (7 bases). The CDR3 has 13 amino acids. The germline CDR1 and CDR2 sequences are MDHEN and SYDVKM. The V end was cut by 6 bases, the J end by 2 bases, with 11 bases between. In nucleotides, the CDR3 is TGTGCCAGCAGGACAGGGACTCCCTACGAGCAGTACTTC. This encodes CASRTGTPYEQYF.

The rearrangement joins TRBV7-6 to TRBJ1-1; no firm D call. The CDR3 has 14 amino acids. From germline, CDR1 is SGHVS and CDR2 FNYEAQ. V was cut by 5 bases and J by 6 bases, with 16 bases left in between. The CDR3 spells CASSEARGFPEAFF. For the CDR3, the DNA is TGTGCCAGCAGCGAGGCACGTGGATTCCCTGAAGCTTTCTTT. The whole variable domain, remainder taken from reference TRBV7-6 and TRBJ1-1, is GAGVSQSPRYKVTKRGQDVALRCDPISGHVSLYWYRQALGQGPEFLTYFNYEAQQDKSGLPNDRFSAERPEGSISTLTIQRTEQRDSAMYRCASSEARGFPEAFFGQGTRLTVV.

A few counts support this clone. The V gene is TRBV27, the J gene TRBJ2-2; tentative D call: TRBD1 (6 bases). The CDR3 extends over 14 amino acids. Germline CDR1 reads MNHEY; CDR2 reads SMNVEV (reference sequence). V was shortened by 6 bases and J by 4 bases, with 12 bases between the two germline ends. Written as DNA, the CDR3 is TGTGCCAGCAGGGCCGGGACAACCACCGGGGAGCTGTTTTTT. This codes for CASRAGTTTGELFF.

The V and J genes are TRBV21-1 and TRBJ1-5; the tabulated D call, TRBD1, remains unverified against the DNA. TRBV21-1 is designated a pseudogene. This CDR3 spans 19 amino acids. CDR3 in DNA: TGTGCCAGCAGCAAAGAGTCTGGTAGGCAGACAGGGATTATCCGGCCCCAGCATTTT. Translated: CASSKESGRQTGIIRPQHF.

This clone was observed a single time. The rearrangement joins TRBV28 to TRBJ2-1; TRBD2 matches at 8 bases. Germline V gives CDR1 MDHEN, CDR2 SYDVKM. The CDR3 has 14 amino acids. With V trimmed by 6 bases and J by 5 bases, 6 bases remained unmatched. CDR3 sequence (DNA): TGTGCCAGCAGGGCCCTAGCGGGCAACAATGAGCAGTTCTTC. It codes for CASRALAGNNEQFF.

The chain combines TRBV11-2 with TRBJ2-7; TRBD2 agrees at 8 bases. Germline lookup yields CDR1 SGHAT and CDR2 FQNNGV. V shed 0 bases, J shed 1 base, and the junction held 5 bases outside the gene matches. The CDR3 contains 16 residues. The CDR3: CASSLERVAGSYEQYF. DNA of the CDR3: TGTGCCAGCAGCTTAGAGCGAGTAGCGGGGTCCTACGAGCAGTACTTC.

The chain is built from TRBV6-5 and TRBJ1-5; D unresolved. Per germline, CDR1 MNHEY and CDR2 SVGAGI. V was cut by 8 bases and J by 0 bases, with 14 bases left in between. The CDR3 totals 15 residues. CDR3 bases: TGTGCCAGCTCTCTTCAGGCACCTAGCAATCAGCCCCAGCATTTT. It yields the protein CASSLQAPSNQPQHF.

The chain recombines TRBV19 with TRBJ2-7, with 8 bases aligning to TRBD2. The CDR3 has 14 residues. The J segment lost 4 bases and the V segment lost 1 base, leaving 3 bases of the junction unmatched. Germline CDR1 reads LNHDA; CDR2 reads SQIVND (reference sequence). CDR3 in amino acids: CASSIAKREYEQYF. CDR3 sequence (DNA): TGTGCCAGTAGTATAGCTAAGCGGGAGTACGAGCAGTACTTC. Complete variable domain (other parts from reference TRBV19 and TRBJ2-7): DGGITQSPKYLFRKEGQNVTLSCEQNLNHDAMYWYRQDPGQGLRLIYYSQIVNDFQKGDIAEGYSVSREKKESFPLTVTSAQKNPTAFYLCASSIAKREYEQYFGPGTRLTVT.

The rearrangement uses TRBV5-4 and TRBJ2-2; 9 nucleotides agree with TRBD2. Germline V CDR1 and CDR2: SGHNT, YYREEE (reference sequence). V dropped 0 bases and J dropped 4; count of bases not matched to a gene: 4. This CDR3 is 16 amino acids long. This chain's CDR3 is CASSLEATSGTGELFF. The CDR3 DNA follows: TGTGCCAGCAGCTTGGAAGCGACTAGCGGCACCGGGGAGCTGTTTTTT.

The J gene is TRBJ1-1, the V gene TRBV2; 7 bases are shared with TRBD1. Germline V gene data show CDR1 as SNHLY and CDR2 as FYNNEI. The CDR3 extends over 15 amino acids. The junction had 6 bases not matched to a gene; V was cut back by 5 bases and J by 0 bases. As DNA, the CDR3 is TGTGCCAGCAGTCGGGACAGACTCATGAACACTGAAGCTTTCTTT. Encoded protein: CASSRDRLMNTEAFF.

V usage is TRBV6-1 and J usage is TRBJ2-3, with 16 positions matching TRBD2. CDR3 size: 15 residues. V was clipped by 4 bases and J by 8 bases; unmatched bases: 3. Germline-derived CDR1 and CDR2 are MNHNS and SASEGT. The CDR3 DNA follows: TGTGCCAGCAGTGCCGGGACTAGCGGGAGGGGTACGCAGTATTTT. Protein sequence: CASSAGTSGRGTQYF.

The chain joins TRBV20-1 to TRBJ2-3; D gene unclear. V lost 6 bases and J lost 1, with 5 bases in between. Germline assignment: CDR1 DFQATT and CDR2 SNEGSKA (reference sequence). This CDR3 comprises 11 residues. In nucleotides, the CDR3 is TGCAGTGCCCAGGGCACAGATACGCAGTATTTT. It yields the protein CSAQGTDTQYF.

This chain links TRBV6-1 with TRBJ1-1, with no clear D. The CDR3 sequence is 13 residues long. Per the germline V gene, CDR1 is MNHNS and CDR2 is SASEGT. Trimming stripped 5 bases from V and 4 bases from J, with 11 bases between. The CDR3, as DNA: TGTGCCAGCAGTCTAAAGGGAGGCACTGAAGCTTTCTTT. It specifies CASSLKGGTEAFF.

This sequence joins TRBV19 and TRBJ2-7; tentatively, D is TRBD2 (6 bases). The V end was cut by 0 bases, the J end by 4 bases, with 13 bases between. The CDR3 totals 15 residues. Germline CDR1 LNHDA, CDR2 SQIVND (reference sequence). CDR3 bases: TGTGCCAGTAGTATAGAGGCGGGGTTCCGATACGAGCAGTACTTC. This translates into CASSIEAGFRYEQYF.

The V and J genes are TRBV7-2 and TRBJ2-7; 10 bases fit TRBD1. V was pared by 0 bases and J by 7 bases, with 9 bases of the junction left unmatched. Germline CDR1 is SGHTA and CDR2 is FQGNSA. The CDR3 is 16 amino acids. The CDR3 loop reads CASSLAWTGGKREQYF. The CDR3 DNA is TGTGCCAGCAGCTTAGCCTGGACAGGGGGGAAAAGAGAGCAGTACTTC.

This clone appeared once. This same CDR3 is encoded by further DNA sequences in the sample. V is TRBV6-6 and J is TRBJ1-5; no firm D call. This CDR3 comprises 15 residues. The V end lost 4 bases, the J end lost 1 base, and 11 bases lay between the germline ends. Germline lookup yields CDR1 MNHNY and CDR2 SVGAGI (reference sequence). The DNA of the CDR3 is TGTGCCAGCAGTTTGGGCAGGTCGAGCAATCAGCCCCAGCATTTT. This codes for CASSLGRSSNQPQHF.